What follows describes a single T cell receptor beta chain. The target of this receptor is not known. Base qualities are not recorded, but no much larger clone differs from it by a single base. Lesional scalp punch biopsies and peripheral blood were collected from alopecia areata patients. PBMCs were isolated by density centrifugation and stained for CD3, CD4 and CD8, and CD4+ and CD8+ T cells were sorted on a FACSAria. As part of a multicenter biomarker study, untreated alopecia areata patients were recruited. Blood CD8+ T cells from 5 or 6 biomarker-study patients were further sorted into NKG2D-low and NKG2D-high fractions. The library came from the immunoSEQ multiplex PCR assay. To provide template for TCR sequencing, every sample had RNA extracted and reverse transcribed into cDNA. SuperScript III was used for first-strand cDNA synthesis, primed with a 2:1 mix of oligo-dT and random hexamers. A synthetic immune receptor repertoire was used to gauge amplification bias, and whatever bias remained was removed computationally. As for how the authors treated the data: Raw reads were preprocessed to remove errors, and CDR3 was defined by IMGT conventions from the conserved cysteine to phenylalanine. Clonality was calculated as 1 minus Shannon entropy normalized by log2 of the number of productive unique TCRs. Whether scalp clones were CD4 or CD8 was inferred by matching scalp TCRbeta sequences against CD4 and CD8 repertoires sorted from blood. The source is immuneACCESS, and TCRdb retained only in-frame sequences with V and J called. Part of the clones is not carried over; for the studies checked, unresolved V genes explain less than half of this, and the remainder is unexplained. Clonal size and the V and J genes are those of that table, whereas D and trimming came from the DNA. Counted in this sample were roughly 60,000 clones; 44% of them appeared once. The ten largest clones represent about 53% of the sample.

The data belong to a study of CD8+ T cells in alopecia areata (dated by TCRdb to 2016 to 2018). At the level of the whole study: To study T cell clonal expansion in alopecia areata, the researchers applied high-throughput TCRbeta sequencing to both the C3H/HeJ mouse model and human patients. Human TCRbeta sequencing covered scalp tissue and sorted CD4+ and CD8+ peripheral blood T cells from patchy and totalis/universalis alopecia areata patients and healthy controls. Clonality in the scalp was compared among normal scalp (n=4), patchy alopecia areata scalp (n=8), and alopecia totalis/universalis scalp (n=8). immunoSEQ multiplex PCR using 35 Vbeta forward primers and 13 Jbeta reverse primers was used to amplify TCRbeta CDR3 regions. RNA was obtained with the PAXgene miRNA kit for fixed scalp, the miRNeasy kit for PBMCs, and the RNeasy kit for mouse skin.

Paper-wide results and their limitations: Scalp TCR repertoire analysis is complicated because resident alphabeta T cells in normal human skin are also sequenced, whereas mouse skin is dominated by gammadelta T cells. Compared with normal scalp, lesional scalp had higher clonality and more expanded CD8+ clones, particularly in alopecia totalis/universalis, a pattern that suggests antigenic drive. Shared TCR sequences between patients were less evident than in mice, which may be partly attributable to HLA diversity in the patient population.

Per the germline V gene (reference sequence), PRHDT is the CDR1 and FYEKMQ is the CDR2. Reading from cysteine to phenylalanine, the CDR3 counts 15 amino acids. Just the 45-base CDR3 DNA is kept, in frame starting at base 1. V was cut back by 0 bases and J by 1 base, leaving a gap of 10 bases between them. The rearrangement joined TRBV13 to TRBJ2-7; no D gene can be assigned with confidence. This TCR derives from a human donor with alopecia areata. The sequenced sample was NKG2D-low CD8+ T cells sorted from blood. The sample's cell subset or site, from its label and the paper: sorted CD8+ NKG2D-low blood T cells. DNA sequence: TGTGCCAGCAGCTTAGGGGCAGGAAAGTCCTACGAGCAGTACTTC. It specifies CASSLGAGKSYEQYF.